One T cell receptor beta chain is described in this entry. The sample comes from a study of blood T cell repertoires in COVID-19. Assay: immunoSEQ multiplex PCR; the TCRdb copy retains only in-frame clones and omits some. The repertoire holds 250,000 or so clones, with roughly 88% as singletons. The source is a woman aged 25 to 39 with active or convalescent COVID-19. Source material: peripheral blood.

CDR3 sequence: CAIMNPGLPDTQYF. The CDR3, as DNA: TGTGCCATCATGAACCCGGGACTGCCAGATACGCAGTATTTT. The genes are TRBV10-3 and TRBJ2-3; weak D call: TRBD2 (6 bases). V was cut by 7 bases and J by 4 bases, with 15 bases left in between. CDR3 length equals 14 residues. Germline assignment: CDR1 ENHRY and CDR2 SYGVKD.